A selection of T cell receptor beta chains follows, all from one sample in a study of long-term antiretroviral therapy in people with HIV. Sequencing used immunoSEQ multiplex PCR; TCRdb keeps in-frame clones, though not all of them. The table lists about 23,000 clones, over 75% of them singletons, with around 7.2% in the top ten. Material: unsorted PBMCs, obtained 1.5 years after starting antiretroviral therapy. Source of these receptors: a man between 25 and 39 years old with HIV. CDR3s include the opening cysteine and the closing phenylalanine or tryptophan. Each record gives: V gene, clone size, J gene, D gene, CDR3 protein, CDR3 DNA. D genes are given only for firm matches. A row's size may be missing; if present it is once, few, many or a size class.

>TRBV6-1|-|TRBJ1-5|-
CASSEEINPQLGQPQHF
TGTGCCAGCAGTGAAGAGATTAACCCCCAGTTAGGGCAGCCCCAGCATTTT
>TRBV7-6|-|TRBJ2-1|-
CASSLIGAGARPFYNEQFF
TGTGCCAGCAGCTTAATCGGGGCAGGCGCTCGTCCTTTCTACAATGAGCAGTTCTTC
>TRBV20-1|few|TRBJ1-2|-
CSAPTYGYTF
TGCAGTGCACCTACCTACGGCTACACCTTC
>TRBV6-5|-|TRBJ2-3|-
CASRSTGTARDTQYF
TGTGCCAGCAGATCTACCGGGACTGCAAGAGATACGCAGTATTTT
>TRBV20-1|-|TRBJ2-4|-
CTIGQKNIQYF
TGCACCATCGGGCAGAAAAACATTCAGTACTTC
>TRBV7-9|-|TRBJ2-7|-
CASSSYLGLAIYEQYF
TGTGCCAGCAGCTCCTATCTAGGGCTAGCAATCTACGAGCAGTACTTC
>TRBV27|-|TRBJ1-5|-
CASSLGGAGQPQHF
TGTGCCAGCAGTTTAGGGGGGGCTGGTCAGCCCCAGCATTTT
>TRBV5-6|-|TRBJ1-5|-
CASSLVGTNQPQHF
TGTGCCAGCAGCTTGGTAGGGACCAATCAGCCCCAGCATTTT
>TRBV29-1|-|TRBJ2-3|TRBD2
CSVSLTSGSDTQYF
TGCAGCGTTTCCTTGACTAGCGGATCAGATACGCAGTATTTT
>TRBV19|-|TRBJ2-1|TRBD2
CASSTGLAGGLSSYNEQFF
TGTGCCAGTAGTACGGGACTAGCGGGAGGGCTGAGCTCCTACAATGAGCAGTTCTTC
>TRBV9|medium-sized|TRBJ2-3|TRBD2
CASSYSGGVDTQYF
TGTGCCAGCAGCTATAGCGGGGGGGTTGATACGCAGTATTTT
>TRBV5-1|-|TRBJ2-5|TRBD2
CASSATSAGETQYF
TGCGCCAGCAGCGCGACTAGCGCAGGAGAGACCCAGTACTTC
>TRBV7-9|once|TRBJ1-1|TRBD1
CASSATGTPIGNTEAFF
TGTGCCAGCAGCGCGACAGGGACTCCCATAGGGAACACTGAAGCTTTCTTT
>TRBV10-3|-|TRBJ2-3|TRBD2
CAITPGLAPGGTQYF
TGTGCCATCACTCCGGGACTAGCGCCCGGGGGTACGCAGTATTTT
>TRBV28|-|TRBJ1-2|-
CASSLGYGTYGYTF
TGTGCCAGCAGTTTAGGCTATGGTACCTATGGCTACACCTTC
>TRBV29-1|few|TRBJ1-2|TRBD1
CSAGGETGLGYTF
TGCAGCGCGGGAGGGGAGACAGGGTTAGGCTACACCTTC
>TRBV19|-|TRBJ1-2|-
CASSDSSGVNYGYTF
TGTGCCAGTTCCGACAGCTCGGGCGTTAACTATGGCTACACCTTC
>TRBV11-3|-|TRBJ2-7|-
CASSLEATENEQYF
TGTGCCAGCAGCTTAGAGGCGACAGAGAACGAGCAGTACTTC
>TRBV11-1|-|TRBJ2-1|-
CASRYSSAGNEQFF
TGTGCCAGCAGATACTCTAGCGCCGGCAATGAGCAGTTCTTC
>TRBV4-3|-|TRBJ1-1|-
CASSQHMNTEAFF
TGCGCCAGCAGCCAACACATGAACACTGAAGCTTTCTTT
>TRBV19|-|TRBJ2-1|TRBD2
CASSTSGLAGINEQFF
TGTGCCAGTAGTACGTCGGGACTAGCGGGGATCAATGAGCAGTTCTTC
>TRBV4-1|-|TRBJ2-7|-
CASGRELAYEQYF
TGCGCCAGCGGCCGGGAGTTGGCTTACGAGCAGTACTTC
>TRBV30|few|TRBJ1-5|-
CAWNRVNQPQHF
TGTGCCTGGAACAGGGTCAATCAGCCCCAGCATTTT
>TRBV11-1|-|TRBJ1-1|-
CASSHLLLTEAFF
TGTGCCAGCAGCCACCTCCTACTCACTGAAGCTTTCTTT
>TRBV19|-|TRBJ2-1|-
CASRREGASYNEQFF
TGTGCCAGTAGAAGGGAGGGGGCTTCCTACAATGAGCAGTTCTTC
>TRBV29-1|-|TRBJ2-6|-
CSVDGISGANVLTF
TGCAGCGTGGACGGCATCTCTGGGGCCAACGTCCTGACTTTC
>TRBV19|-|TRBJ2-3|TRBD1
CASSPRKWDRGSRYTQYF
TGTGCCAGTAGTCCCCGGAAGTGGGACAGGGGCTCGAGGTATACGCAGTATTTT
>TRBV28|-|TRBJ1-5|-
CASSYKGFGQPQHF
TGTGCCAGCAGTTACAAGGGGTTTGGTCAGCCCCAGCATTTT
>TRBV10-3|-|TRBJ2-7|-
CAILDSGGSYEQYF
TGTGCCATCTTAGATAGCGGAGGTTCCTACGAGCAGTACTTC
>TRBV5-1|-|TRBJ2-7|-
CASSLAGVPYEQYF
TGCGCCAGCAGCTTGGCGGGGGTCCCCTACGAGCAGTACTTC
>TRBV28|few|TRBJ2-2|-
CASKIQGHTGELFF
TGTGCCAGCAAGATCCAGGGGCACACCGGGGAGCTGTTTTTT
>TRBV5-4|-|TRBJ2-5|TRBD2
CASSLGTTQETQYF
TGTGCCAGCAGCCTTGGGACTACTCAAGAGACCCAGTACTTC
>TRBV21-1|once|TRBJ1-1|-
CASTKTGNHEAFF
TGTGCCAGCACCAAGACAGGGAATCATGAAGCTTTCTTT
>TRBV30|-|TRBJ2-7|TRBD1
CAWSVDRELYEQYF
TGTGCCTGGAGTGTGGACAGGGAGCTCTACGAGCAGTACTTC
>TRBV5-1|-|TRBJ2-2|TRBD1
CASSPQGADTGELFF
TGCGCCAGCAGCCCCCAGGGGGCGGACACCGGGGAGCTGTTTTTT
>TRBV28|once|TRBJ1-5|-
CASSLEQYSNQPQHF
TGTGCCAGCAGTTTAGAACAGTATAGCAATCAGCCCCAGCATTTT
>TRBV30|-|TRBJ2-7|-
CAWSVITGTYEQYF
TGTGCCTGGAGTGTGATAACAGGGACCTACGAGCAGTACTTC
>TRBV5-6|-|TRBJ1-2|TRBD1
CASTLDRVDGYTF
TGTGCCAGCACCCTAGACAGGGTAGATGGCTACACCTTC
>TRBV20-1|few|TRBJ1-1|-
CSARHTEAFF
TGCAGTGCTAGGCACACTGAAGCTTTCTTT
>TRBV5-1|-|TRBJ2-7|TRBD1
CASSPGQGGYYEQYF
TGCGCCAGCAGCCCGGGACAGGGGGGATACTACGAGCAGTACTTC
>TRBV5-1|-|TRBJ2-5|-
CASSWGGETQYF
TGCGCCAGCAGCTGGGGCGGGGAGACCCAGTACTTC
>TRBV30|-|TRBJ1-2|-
CAWSVRDGSGYTF
TGTGCCTGGAGTGTTCGGGATGGGAGTGGCTACACCTTC
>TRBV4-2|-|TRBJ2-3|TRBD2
CASSQERQRKGGSGLPGVTQYF
TGTGCCAGCAGCCAAGAAAGACAGAGGAAAGGAGGTAGCGGGCTGCCGGGGGTAACGCAGTATTTT
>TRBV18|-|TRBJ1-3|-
CASSPRAGAGNTIYF
TGTGCCAGCTCACCGAGAGCAGGGGCTGGAAACACCATATATTTT
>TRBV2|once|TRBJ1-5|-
CASSGTGEIQPQHF
TGTGCCAGCAGTGGGACGGGAGAAATACAGCCCCAGCATTTT
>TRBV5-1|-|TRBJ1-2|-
CASSLGSEDYGYTF
TGCGCCAGCAGCTTGGGGTCGGAAGACTATGGCTACACCTTC
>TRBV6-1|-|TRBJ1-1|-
CASSDVQGRYNTEAFF
TGTGCCAGCAGTGACGTACAGGGACGTTATAACACTGAAGCTTTCTTT
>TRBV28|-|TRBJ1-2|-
CASSLGARGYTF
TGTGCCAGCAGTTTGGGGGCCCGTGGCTACACCTTC
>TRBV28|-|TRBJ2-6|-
CASSLRASGANVLTF
TGTGCCAGCAGTTTAAGAGCCTCTGGGGCCAACGTCCTGACTTTC
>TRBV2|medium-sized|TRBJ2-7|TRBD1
CAIPDRAEGEQYF
TGTGCCATCCCGGACAGGGCTGAGGGCGAGCAGTACTTC
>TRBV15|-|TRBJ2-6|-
CATSRDPSGYSGANVLTF
TGTGCCACCAGCAGAGATCCCTCGGGGTACTCTGGGGCCAACGTCCTGACTTTC
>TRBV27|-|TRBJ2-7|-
CASSLSAGPAYEQYF
TGTGCCAGCAGTTTATCTGCAGGACCCGCCTACGAGCAGTACTTC
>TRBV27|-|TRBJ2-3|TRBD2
CASSWFLAGGPDTQYF
TGTGCCAGCAGTTGGTTTTTGGCGGGAGGTCCAGATACGCAGTATTTT
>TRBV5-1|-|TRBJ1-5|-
CASSLEGGNQPQHF
TGCGCCAGCAGCTTGGAGGGGGGCAATCAGCCCCAGCATTTT
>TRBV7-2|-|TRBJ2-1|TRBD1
CASSLGDRGRRYNEQFF
TGTGCCAGCAGCTTAGGAGACAGGGGGCGTCGCTACAATGAGCAGTTCTTC
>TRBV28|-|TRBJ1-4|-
CASISATNEKLFF
TGTGCCAGCATATCTGCAACTAATGAAAAACTGTTTTTT
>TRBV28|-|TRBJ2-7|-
CASSLLARVAYEQYF
TGTGCCAGCAGTTTACTGGCCAGGGTAGCCTACGAGCAGTACTTC